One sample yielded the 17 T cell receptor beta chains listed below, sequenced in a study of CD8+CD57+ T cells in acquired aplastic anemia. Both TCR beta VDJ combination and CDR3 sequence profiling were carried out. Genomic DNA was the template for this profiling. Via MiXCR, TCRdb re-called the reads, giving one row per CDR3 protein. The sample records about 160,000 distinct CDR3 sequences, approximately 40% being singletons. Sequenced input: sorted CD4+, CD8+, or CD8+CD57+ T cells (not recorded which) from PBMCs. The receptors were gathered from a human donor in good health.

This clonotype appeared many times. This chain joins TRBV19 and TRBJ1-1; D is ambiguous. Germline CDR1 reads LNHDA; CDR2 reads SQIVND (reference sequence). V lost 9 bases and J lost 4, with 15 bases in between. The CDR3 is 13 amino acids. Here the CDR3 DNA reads TGTGCCAGCAAGACTTCAGCAAGCACTGAAGCTTTCTTT. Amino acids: CASKTSASTEAFF.

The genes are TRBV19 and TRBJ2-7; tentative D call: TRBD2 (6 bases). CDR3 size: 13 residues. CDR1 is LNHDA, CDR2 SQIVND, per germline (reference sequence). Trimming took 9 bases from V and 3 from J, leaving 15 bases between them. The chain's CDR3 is CASSETSLYEQYF. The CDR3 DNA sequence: TGTGCCAGCTCGGAGACTAGTCTCTACGAGCAGTACTTC.

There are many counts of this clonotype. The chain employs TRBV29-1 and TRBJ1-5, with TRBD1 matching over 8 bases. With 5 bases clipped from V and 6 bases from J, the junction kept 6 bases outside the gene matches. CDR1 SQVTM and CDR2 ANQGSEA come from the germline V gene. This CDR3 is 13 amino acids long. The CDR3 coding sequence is TGCAGCGTTCGGACAGGGACGGGTCAGCCCCAGCATTTT. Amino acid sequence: CSVRTGTGQPQHF.

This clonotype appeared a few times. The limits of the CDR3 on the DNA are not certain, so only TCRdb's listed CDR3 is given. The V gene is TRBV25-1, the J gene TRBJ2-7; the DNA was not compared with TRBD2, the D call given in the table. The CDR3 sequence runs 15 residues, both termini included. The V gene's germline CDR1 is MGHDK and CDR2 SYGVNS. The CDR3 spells CACSASLDPSYEQYF.

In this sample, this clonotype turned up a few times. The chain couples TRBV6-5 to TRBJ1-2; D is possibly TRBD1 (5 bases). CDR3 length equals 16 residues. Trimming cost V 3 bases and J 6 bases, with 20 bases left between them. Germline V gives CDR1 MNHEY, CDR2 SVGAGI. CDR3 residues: CASSYTPWGSSHGYTF. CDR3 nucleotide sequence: TGTGCCAGCAGTTATACCCCTTGGGGCAGTTCTCATGGCTACACCTTC.

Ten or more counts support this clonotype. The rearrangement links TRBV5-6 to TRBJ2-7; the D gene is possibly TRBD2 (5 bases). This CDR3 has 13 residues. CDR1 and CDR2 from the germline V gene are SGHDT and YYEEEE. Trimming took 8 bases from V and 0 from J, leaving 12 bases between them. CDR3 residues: CASQRAHSYEQYF. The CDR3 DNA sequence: TGTGCCAGTCAGAGGGCCCACTCCTACGAGCAGTACTTC.

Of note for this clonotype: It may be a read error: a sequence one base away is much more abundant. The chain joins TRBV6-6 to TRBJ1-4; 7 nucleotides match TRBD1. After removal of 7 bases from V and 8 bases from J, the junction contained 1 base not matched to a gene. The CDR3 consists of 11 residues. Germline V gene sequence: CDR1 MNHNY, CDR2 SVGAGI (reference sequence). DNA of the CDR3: TGTGCCAGCATGGGACAGGAAAAACTGTTTTTT. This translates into CASMGQEKLFF.

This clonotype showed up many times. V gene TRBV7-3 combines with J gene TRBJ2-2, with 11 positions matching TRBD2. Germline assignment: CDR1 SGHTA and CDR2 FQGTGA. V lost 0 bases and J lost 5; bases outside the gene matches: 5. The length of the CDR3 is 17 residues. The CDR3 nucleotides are TGTGCCAGCAGCTTAACTAGCGGGGGGGCCCGTACCGGGGAGCTGTTTTTT. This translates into CASSLTSGGARTGELFF.

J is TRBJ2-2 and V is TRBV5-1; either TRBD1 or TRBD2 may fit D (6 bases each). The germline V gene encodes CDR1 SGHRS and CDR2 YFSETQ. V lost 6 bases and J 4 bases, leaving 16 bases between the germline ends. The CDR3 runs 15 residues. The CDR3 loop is CASTWGAGSTGELFF. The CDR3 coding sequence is TGCGCCAGCACTTGGGGGGCCGGGTCCACCGGGGAGCTGTTTTTT.

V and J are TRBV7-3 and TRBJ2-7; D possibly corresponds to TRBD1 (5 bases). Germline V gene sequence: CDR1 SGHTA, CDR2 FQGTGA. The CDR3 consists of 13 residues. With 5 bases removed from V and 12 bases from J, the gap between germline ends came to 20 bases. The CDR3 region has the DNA TGTGCCAGCAGCCCCGGGCGGACACCCACGTTGTACTTC. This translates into CASSPGRTPTLYF.

CDR3 residues: CASSLGGHTGGYEQYF. In DNA, the CDR3 is TGTGCCAGCAGTTTAGGAGGACACACCGGGGGCTACGAGCAGTACTTC. The chain recombines TRBV28 with TRBJ2-7; tentative D call: TRBD2 (6 bases). The length of the CDR3 is 16 residues. Germline lookup yields CDR1 MDHEN and CDR2 SYDVKM. Trimming removed 2 bases from V and 3 bases from J, with 17 bases in between.

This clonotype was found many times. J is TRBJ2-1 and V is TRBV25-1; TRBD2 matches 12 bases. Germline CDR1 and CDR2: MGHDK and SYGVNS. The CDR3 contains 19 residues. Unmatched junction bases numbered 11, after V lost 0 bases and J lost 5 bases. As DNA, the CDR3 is TGTGCCAGCAGTGAATATACAGGACTAGCGGGGTGGGAAGACAATGAGCAGTTCTTC. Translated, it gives CASSEYTGLAGWEDNEQFF. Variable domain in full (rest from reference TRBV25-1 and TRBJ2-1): EADIYQTPRYLVIGTGKKITLECSQTMGHDKMYWYQQDPGMELHLIHYSYGVNSTEKGDLSSESTVSRIRTEHFPLTLESARPSHTSQYLCASSEYTGLAGWEDNEQFFGPGTRLTVL.

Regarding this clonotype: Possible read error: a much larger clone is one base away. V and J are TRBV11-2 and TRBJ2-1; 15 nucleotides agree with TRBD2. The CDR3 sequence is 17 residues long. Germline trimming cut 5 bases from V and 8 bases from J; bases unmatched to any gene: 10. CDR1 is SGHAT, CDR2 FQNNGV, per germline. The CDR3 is CASSDSGLAGGSHEQFF. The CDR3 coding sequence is TGTGCCAGCAGCGATTCGGGACTAGCGGGAGGTTCTCATGAGCAGTTCTTC.

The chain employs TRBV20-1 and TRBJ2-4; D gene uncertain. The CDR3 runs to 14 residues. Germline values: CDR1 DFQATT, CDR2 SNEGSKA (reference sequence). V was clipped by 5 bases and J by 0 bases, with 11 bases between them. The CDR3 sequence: CSARQVLAKNIQYF. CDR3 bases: TGCAGTGCTCGGCAGGTGCTAGCCAAAAACATTCAGTACTTC.

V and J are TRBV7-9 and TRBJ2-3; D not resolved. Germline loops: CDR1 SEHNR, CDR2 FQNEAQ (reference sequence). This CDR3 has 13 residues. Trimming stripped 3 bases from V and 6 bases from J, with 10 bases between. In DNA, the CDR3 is TGTGCCAGCAGCTTGGCGGCAGACGATACGCAGTATTTT. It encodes CASSLAADDTQYF.

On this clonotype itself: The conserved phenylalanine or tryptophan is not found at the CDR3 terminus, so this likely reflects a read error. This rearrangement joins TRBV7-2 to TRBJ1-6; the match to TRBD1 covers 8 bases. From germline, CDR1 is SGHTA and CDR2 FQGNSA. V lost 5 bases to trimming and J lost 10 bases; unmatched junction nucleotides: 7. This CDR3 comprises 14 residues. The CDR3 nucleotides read TGTGCCAGCAGCCTCGGACAGGGACACTCACCCCTCCACCTT. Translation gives CASSLGQGHSPLHL.

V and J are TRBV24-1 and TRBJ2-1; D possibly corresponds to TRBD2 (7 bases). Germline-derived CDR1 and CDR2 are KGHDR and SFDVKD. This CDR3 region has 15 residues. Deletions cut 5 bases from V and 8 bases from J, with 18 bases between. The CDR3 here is CATSGGGALLDEQFF. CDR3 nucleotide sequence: TGTGCCACCAGTGGAGGGGGGGCCCTCCTCGATGAGCAGTTCTTC.